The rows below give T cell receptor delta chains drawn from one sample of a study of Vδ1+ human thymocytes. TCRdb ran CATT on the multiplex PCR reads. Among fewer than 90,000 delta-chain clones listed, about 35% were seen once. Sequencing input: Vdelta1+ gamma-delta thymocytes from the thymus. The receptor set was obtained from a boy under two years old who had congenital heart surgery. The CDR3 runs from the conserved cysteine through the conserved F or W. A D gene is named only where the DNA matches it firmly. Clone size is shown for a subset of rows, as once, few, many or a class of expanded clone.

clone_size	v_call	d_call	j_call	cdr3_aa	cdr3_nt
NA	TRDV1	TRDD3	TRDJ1	CALGELVGDTYTDKLIF	TGTGCTCTTGGGGAACTAGTGGGGGATACCTACACCGATAAACTCATCTTT
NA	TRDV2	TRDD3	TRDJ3	CACLLGDTCSWDTRQMFF	TGTGCCTGTCTACTGGGGGATACCTGCTCCTGGGACACCCGACAGATGTTTTTC
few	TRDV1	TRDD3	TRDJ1	CALGEPFPDWGISRPYTDKLIF	TGTGCTCTTGGGGAGCCCTTCCCCGACTGGGGGATCAGTCGCCCCTACACCGATAAACTCATCTTT
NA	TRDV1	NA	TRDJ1	CALGELPPPFLHSYTDKLIF	TGTGCTCTTGGGGAACTCCCCCCCCCTTTCCTTCATTCGTACACCGATAAACTCATCTTT
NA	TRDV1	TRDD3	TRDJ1	CALGDPPFLHVLGDYTDKLIF	TGTGCTCTTGGGGACCCCCCTTTCCTACATGTACTGGGGGATTACACCGATAAACTCATCTTT
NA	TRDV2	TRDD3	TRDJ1	CASTGGYTDKLIF	TGTGCCTCAACTGGGGGGTACACCGATAAACTCATCTTT
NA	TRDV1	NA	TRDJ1	CALGEPAFPRAYTDKLIF	TGTGCTCTTGGGGAACCAGCCTTCCCCCGTGCGTACACCGATAAACTCATCTTT
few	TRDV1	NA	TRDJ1	CALGLTSSSHARYTDKLIF	TGTGCTCTTGGGCTAACCTCTTCCTCACACGCCCGTTACACCGATAAACTCATCTTT
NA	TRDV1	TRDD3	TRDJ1	CALGKRCGYGYTDKLIF	TGTGCTCTTGGGAAACGGTGCGGATACGGGTACACCGATAAACTCATCTTT
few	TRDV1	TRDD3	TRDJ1	CALGEPTWGTYQDKLIF	TGTGCTCTTGGGGAACCGACCTGGGGGACCTACCAAGATAAACTCATCTTT
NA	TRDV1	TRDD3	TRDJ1	CALLKVGDTPRTDKLIF	TGTGCTCTTCTTAAAGTGGGGGATACGCCGCGCACCGATAAACTCATCTTT
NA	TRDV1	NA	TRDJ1	CALGSNFPTRGKLSDKLIF	TGTGCTCTTGGGAGTAACTTTCCTACCCGGGGGAAATTGAGCGATAAACTCATCTTT
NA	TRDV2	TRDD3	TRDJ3	CACDTAGGLSWDTRQMFF	TGTGCCTGTGACACCGCTGGGGGCCTCTCCTGGGACACCCGACAGATGTTTTTC
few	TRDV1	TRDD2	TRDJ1	CALGMSGEAHFLPARRGLIF	TGTGCTCTTGGGATGTCAGGAGAGGCCCACTTCCTACCGGCACGCAGGGGGCTCATCTTT
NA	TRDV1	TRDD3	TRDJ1	CALGELVRGHIPTVYTGGYDLRTYTDKLIF	TGTGCTCTTGGGGAACTAGTACGGGGACATATTCCTACGGTCTATACTGGGGGATACGATTTAAGGACGTACACCGATAAACTCATCTTT
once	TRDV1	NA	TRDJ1	CALGDQTFGGPDKLIF	TGTGCTCTTGGGGACCAGACCTTCGGGGGCCCCGATAAACTCATCTTT
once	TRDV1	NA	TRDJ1	CALGEPPYLRGGRHKLIF	TGTGCTCTTGGGGAACCTCCCTACCTACGTGGGGGGAGGCACAAACTCATCTTT
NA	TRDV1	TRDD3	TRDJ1	CALGTISPFLRGSVGDTGKLIF	TGTGCTCTTGGGACTATCTCGCCTTTCCTACGAGGGAGTGTGGGGGATACAGGTAAACTCATCTTT
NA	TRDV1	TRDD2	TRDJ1	CALGEQYYSYRLLGGNKLIF	TGTGCTCTTGGGGAACAATATTATTCCTACAGGCTGCTGGGTGGGAATAAACTCATCTTT
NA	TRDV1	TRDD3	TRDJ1	CALGERAFPGIRADKLIF	TGTGCTCTTGGGGAACGGGCCTTTCCTGGGATACGCGCCGATAAACTCATCTTT
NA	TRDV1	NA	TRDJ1	CALGELPCLPLCTGGPYTDKLIF	TGTGCTCTTGGGGAACTCCCGTGCCTTCCTCTTTGTACTGGGGGTCCGTACACCGATAAACTCATCTTT
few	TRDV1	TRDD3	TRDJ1	CALGVLAVGDTGAATDKLIF	TGTGCTCTTGGGGTCCTGGCGGTGGGGGATACTGGGGCAGCCACCGATAAACTCATCTTT
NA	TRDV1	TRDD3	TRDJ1	CALGARGGGSSTDKLIF	TGTGCTCTTGGGGCCCGGGGTGGGGGATCCTCCACCGATAAACTCATCTTT
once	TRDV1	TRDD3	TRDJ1	CALGDPSPSGDTSDNLIF	TGTGCTCTTGGGGACCCTTCCCCCTCGGGGGATACAAGCGATAACCTCATCTTT
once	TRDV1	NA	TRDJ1	CALGEPWLGDSTDKLIF	TGTGCTCTTGGGGAGCCTTGGCTTGGGGATTCCACCGATAAACTCATCTTT
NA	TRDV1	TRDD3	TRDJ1	CALFPYWGIYTDKLIF	TGTGCTCTGTTCCCGTACTGGGGGATTTACACCGATAAACTCATCTTT
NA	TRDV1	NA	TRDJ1	CALGELARPGDSLYTDKLIF	TGTGCTCTTGGGGAACTAGCCCGGCCTGGGGATTCCCTTTACACCGATAAACTCATCTTT
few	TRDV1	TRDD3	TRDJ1	CALGNGGFFESRGDTASVRCTDKLIF	TGTGCTCTTGGGAACGGTGGCTTCTTCGAAAGCAGGGGGGATACTGCGTCTGTTAGGTGCACCGATAAACTCATCTTT
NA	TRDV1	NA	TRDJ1	CALGYGLLGDPDTDNLIF	TGTGCTCTTGGGTACGGCTTACTTGGGGATCCCGACACCGATAACCTCATCTTT
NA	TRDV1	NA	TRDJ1	CALGEVFPTCTGTDNTDKLIF	TGTGCTCTTGGGGAAGTCTTTCCTACCTGTACTGGGACCGACAACACCGATAAACTCATCTTT
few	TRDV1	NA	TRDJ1	CALGEPTAFPLSPTDKLIF	TGTGCTCTTGGGGAACCGACTGCCTTCCCACTAAGCCCTACCGATAAACTCATCTTT
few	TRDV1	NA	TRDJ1	CALGELPGARVNTDKLIF	TGTGCTCTTGGGGAACTACCCGGAGCTCGGGTCAACACCGATAAACTCATCTTT
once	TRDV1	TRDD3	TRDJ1	CALGEPFNFLPHSNWGIRGLRDKLIF	TGTGCTCTTGGGGAACCCTTCAACTTCCTACCCCATTCGAACTGGGGGATACGGGGTCTTAGGGATAAACTCATCTTT
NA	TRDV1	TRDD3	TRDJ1	CALGDLKDGGQSPTVLGDTPSSYWYTDKLIF	TGTGCTCTTGGGGACCTTAAGGACGGAGGCCAATCCCCCACCGTACTGGGGGATACGCCATCTTCCTACTGGTACACCGATAAACTCATCTTT
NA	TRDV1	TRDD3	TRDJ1	CALGELIPPRSHYWGIMGLIF	TGTGCTCTTGGGGAACTCATTCCCCCCCGCTCCCACTACTGGGGGATAATGGGACTCATCTTT
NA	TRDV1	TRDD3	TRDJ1	CALGELSGGRYTDKLIF	TGTGCTCTTGGGGAACTGTCTGGGGGAAGGTACACCGATAAACTCATCTTT
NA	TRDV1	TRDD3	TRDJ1	CALEVCRRLGDREGTDKLIF	TGTGCTCTTGAGGTTTGTCGTAGACTGGGGGATAGGGAGGGCACCGATAAACTCATCTTT
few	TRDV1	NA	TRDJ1	CALGEPLRGRTRIKLIF	TGTGCTCTTGGGGAACCTCTAAGGGGTAGGACTCGAATAAAACTCATCTTT
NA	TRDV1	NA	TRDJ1	CALGELAPVPYTDKLIF	TGTGCTCTTGGGGAACTAGCACCAGTTCCGTACACCGATAAACTCATCTTT
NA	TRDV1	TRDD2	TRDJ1	CALGEVVSLPARLGSGRADKLIF	TGTGCTCTTGGGGAAGTAGTTTCCCTTCCTGCCAGGCTGGGATCCGGACGGGCCGATAAACTCATCTTT
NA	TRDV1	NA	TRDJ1	CALYQGRGGSTDKLIF	TGTGCTCTTTACCAGGGGCGTGGAGGAAGCACCGATAAACTCATCTTT
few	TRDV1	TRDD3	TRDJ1	CALGGNHSYVLYWGNTDKLIF	TGTGCTCTTGGGGGCAATCATTCCTACGTCCTGTACTGGGGGAACACCGATAAACTCATCTTT
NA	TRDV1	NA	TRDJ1	CALGESRGTKLIF	TGTGCTCTTGGGGAATCACGAGGTACTAAACTCATCTTT
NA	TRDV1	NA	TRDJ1	CALGGPFGTYPRYSGYTDKLIF	TGTGCCCTTGGGGGCCCCTTCGGTACGTACCCTCGATACAGCGGGTACACCGATAAACTCATCTTT
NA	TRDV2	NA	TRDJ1	CACDAFLGDTNDTDKLIF	TGTGCCTGTGACGCCTTCCTGGGGGACACGAATGACACCGATAAACTCATCTTT
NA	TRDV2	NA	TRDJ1	CAWGYADFKLIF	TGTGCATGGGGCTACGCCGACTTTAAACTCATCTTT
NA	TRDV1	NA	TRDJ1	CALGDHFPPPMTKYTDKLIF	TGTGCTCTTGGGGACCACTTCCCTCCCCCCATGACAAAGTACACCGATAAACTCATCTTT
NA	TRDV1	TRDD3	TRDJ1	CALGELGLAWGIPIDKLIF	TGTGCTCTTGGGGAACTCGGGCTCGCCTGGGGGATACCTATCGATAAACTCATCTTT
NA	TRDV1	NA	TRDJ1	CALGDLAPSHRYWGRKLIF	TGTGCTCTTGGGGATCTAGCCCCTTCCCATCGTTACTGGGGCCGTAAACTCATCTTT
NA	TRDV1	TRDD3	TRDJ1	CALGDPTQPSFDGGYTSYTDKLIF	TGTGCTCTTGGGGACCCAACACAGCCTTCCTTCGATGGGGGATATACCTCGTACACCGATAAACTCATCTTT
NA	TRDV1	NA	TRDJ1	CALGTISYRGTIPTDKLIF	TGTGCTCTTGGGACCATTTCCTACCGGGGGACGATACCGACCGATAAACTCATCTTT